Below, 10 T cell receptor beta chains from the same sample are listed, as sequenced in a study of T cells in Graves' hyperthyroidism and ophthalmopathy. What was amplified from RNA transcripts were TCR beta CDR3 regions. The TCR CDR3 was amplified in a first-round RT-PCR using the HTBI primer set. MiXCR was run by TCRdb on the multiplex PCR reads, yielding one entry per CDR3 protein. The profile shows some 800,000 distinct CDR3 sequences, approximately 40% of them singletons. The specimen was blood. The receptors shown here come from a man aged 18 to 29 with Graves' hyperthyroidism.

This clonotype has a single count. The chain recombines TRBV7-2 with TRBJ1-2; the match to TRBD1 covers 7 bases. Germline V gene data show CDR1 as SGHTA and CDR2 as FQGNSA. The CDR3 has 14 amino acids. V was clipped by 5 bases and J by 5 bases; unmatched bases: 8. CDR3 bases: TGTGCCAGCAGCCAAGATCGACAGGGTTATGGCTACACCTTC. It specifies CASSQDRQGYGYTF.

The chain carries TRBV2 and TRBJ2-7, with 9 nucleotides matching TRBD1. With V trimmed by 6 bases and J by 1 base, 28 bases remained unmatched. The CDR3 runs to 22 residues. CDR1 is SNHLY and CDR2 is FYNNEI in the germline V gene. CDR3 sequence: CASSHTPLRQGGRRERSYEQYF. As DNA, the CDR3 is TGTGCCAGCAGCCACACACCTCTAAGACAGGGGGGGAGGCGGGAGCGTTCCTACGAGCAGTACTTC.

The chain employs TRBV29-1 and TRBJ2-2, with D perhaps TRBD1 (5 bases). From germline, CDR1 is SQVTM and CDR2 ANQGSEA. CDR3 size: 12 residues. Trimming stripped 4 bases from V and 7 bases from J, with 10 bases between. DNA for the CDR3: TGCAGCGTTGCGGGCCAGGGCGGGGAGCTGTTTTTT. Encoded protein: CSVAGQGGELFF.

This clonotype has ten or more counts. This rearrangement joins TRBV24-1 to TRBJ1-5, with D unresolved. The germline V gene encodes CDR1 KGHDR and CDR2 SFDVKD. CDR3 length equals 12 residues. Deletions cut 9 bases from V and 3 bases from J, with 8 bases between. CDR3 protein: CATGGYNQPQHF. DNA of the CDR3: TGTGCCACCGGTGGGTACAATCAGCCCCAGCATTTT.

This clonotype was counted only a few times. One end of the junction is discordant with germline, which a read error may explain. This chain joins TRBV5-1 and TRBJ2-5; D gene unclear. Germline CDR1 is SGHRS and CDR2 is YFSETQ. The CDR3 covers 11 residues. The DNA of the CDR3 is TGTGCCAGCCGGCAACAAGAGACCCAGTACTTC. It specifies CASRQQETQYF. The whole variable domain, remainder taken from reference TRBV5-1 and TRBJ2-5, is KAGVTQTPRYLIKTRGQQVTLSCSPISGHRSVSWYQQTPGQGLQFLFEYFSETQRNKGNFPGRFSGRQFSNSRSEMNVSTLELGDSALYLCASRQQETQYFGPGTRLLVL.

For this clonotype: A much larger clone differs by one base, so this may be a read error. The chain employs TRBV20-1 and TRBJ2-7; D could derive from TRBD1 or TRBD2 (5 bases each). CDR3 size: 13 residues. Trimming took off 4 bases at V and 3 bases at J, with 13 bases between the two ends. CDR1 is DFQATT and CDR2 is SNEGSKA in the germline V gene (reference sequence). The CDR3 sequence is CSATGRTGYEQYF. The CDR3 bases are TGCAGTGCTACGGGACGGACGGGCTACGAGCAGTACTTC.

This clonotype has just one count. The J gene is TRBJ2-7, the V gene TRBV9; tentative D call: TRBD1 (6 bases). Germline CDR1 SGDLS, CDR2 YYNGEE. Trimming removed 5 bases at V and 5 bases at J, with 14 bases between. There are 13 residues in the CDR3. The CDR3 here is CASRAGPGDEQYF. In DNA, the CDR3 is TGTGCCAGCAGAGCCGGACCAGGGGACGAGCAGTACTTC.

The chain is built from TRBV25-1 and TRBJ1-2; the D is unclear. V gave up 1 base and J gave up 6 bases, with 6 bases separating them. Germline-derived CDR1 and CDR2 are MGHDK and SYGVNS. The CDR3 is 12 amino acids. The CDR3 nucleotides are TGTGCCAGCAGTGAATCCACAGATGGCTACACCTTC. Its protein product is CASSESTDGYTF.

DNA for the CDR3: TGTGCCACCAGCAAGGAAAACGAGCATTTT. Encoded protein: CATSKENEHF. This chain links TRBV15 with TRBJ1-5; D gene ambiguous. The CDR3 totals 10 residues. Trimming left V 4 bases short and J 14 bases short, with 9 bases between. The V gene's germline CDR1 is LNHNV and CDR2 YYDKDF (reference sequence).

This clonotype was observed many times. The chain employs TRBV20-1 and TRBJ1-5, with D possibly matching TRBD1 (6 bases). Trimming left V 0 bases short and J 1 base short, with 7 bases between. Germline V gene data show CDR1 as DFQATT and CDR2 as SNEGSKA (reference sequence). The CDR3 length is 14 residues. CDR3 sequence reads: CSARETGSNQPQHF. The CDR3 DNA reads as TGCAGTGCTAGAGAAACAGGGAGCAATCAGCCCCAGCATTTT.